This T cell receptor beta chain was obtained from a study of control samples from healthy donors and cancer patients. V was pared by 3 bases and J by 2 bases, with 3 bases of the junction left unmatched. The germline V gene has CDR1 MGHRA and CDR2 YSYEKL. This CDR3 has 15 residues. Profiled with immunoSEQ multiplex PCR; TCRdb holds only in-frame clones, not every one. In all, the sample yields approximately 190,000 clones. The V and J genes are TRBV4-1 and TRBJ2-7, with 11 bases that match TRBD1. Sequencing was performed on blood. This receptor was obtained from a woman under 40 in good health. CDR3 DNA: TGCGCCAGCAGCCAGTGGGGACAGGGGGCCTACGAGCAGTACTTC. It codes for CASSQWGQGAYEQYF.